The 11 T cell receptor beta chains in this list originate from one sample, sequenced in a study of Graves' ophthalmopathy and Graves' hyperthyroidism. Amplification of the TCR beta CDR3 regions used RNA transcripts (as template). The library came from an HTBI-primed first-round RT-PCR and a second-round multiplex PCR. One entry per CDR3 protein results from TCRdb running MiXCR on the multiplex PCR reads. Altogether some 1.1 million distinct CDR3 sequences are present, about two fifths being singletons, with the ten largest covering around 10%. Sequencing used peripheral blood or thyroid tissue (not recorded which). The receptors derive from an adult man with Graves' hyperthyroidism.

This CDR3 reads CASSLIYNSPLHF. CDR3 sequence (DNA): TGTGCCAGCAGTTTAATCTATAATTCACCCCTCCACTTT. The chain joins TRBV27 to TRBJ1-6; D is undetermined. Trimming took 2 bases from V and 3 from J, leaving 2 bases between them. CDR3 length equals 13 residues. The V gene's germline CDR1 is MNHEY and CDR2 SMNVEV (reference sequence).

In the case of this clonotype: At one end, the junction sequence differs from germline, possibly due to a read error. The chain couples TRBV10-3 to TRBJ2-2, with D perhaps TRBD1 (5 bases). Germline CDR1 ENHRY, CDR2 SYGVKD. The CDR3 totals 13 residues. CDR3: CAISDQGTGELFF. The CDR3 nucleotides read TGTGCCATCAGTGATCAGGGAACCGGAGAGCTGTTTTTT.

In this sample, this clonotype turned up many times. The junction shows a germline mismatch at one end, possibly a read error. The V gene is TRBV7-6, the J gene TRBJ1-3, with TRBD1 as a possible D gene (5 bases). The germline V gene encodes CDR1 SGHVS and CDR2 FNYEAQ. The CDR3 covers 15 residues. CDR3 in amino acids: CASTLDRSSGNTIYF. In DNA form, the CDR3 reads TGTGCCAGCACCTTAGACAGAAGCTCTGGAAACACCATATATTTT. Supplemented by reference TRBV7-6 and TRBJ1-3, the full variable domain reads GAGVSQSPRYKVTKRGQDVALRCDPISGHVSLYWYRQALGQGPEFLTYFNYEAQQDKSGLPNDRFSAERPEGSISTLTIQRTEQRDSAMYRCASTLDRSSGNTIYFGEGSWLTVV.

CDR3 region: CASSPDRLLRDGYTF. The CDR3 DNA is TGCGCCAGCAGCCCGGATCGCCTCCTGAGGGATGGCTACACCTTC. The chain links TRBV5-1 to TRBJ1-2, with no clear D. The CDR3 totals 15 residues. Germline V lookup: CDR1 SGHRS, CDR2 YFSETQ. Trimming stripped 4 bases from V and 6 bases from J, with 19 bases between.

This clonotype came up many times. The genes are TRBV5-1 and TRBJ2-7, with a tentative D call TRBD1 (5 bases). CDR3 length: 13 residues. The germline V gene encodes CDR1 SGHRS and CDR2 YFSETQ. V was shortened by 1 base and J by 5 bases, with 10 bases between the two germline ends. The CDR3 loop is CASSLYRNHEQYF. The CDR3 nucleotides are TGCGCCAGCAGCTTGTACAGGAATCACGAGCAGTACTTC. Full variable domain (rest looked up from reference TRBV5-1 and TRBJ2-7): KAGVTQTPRYLIKTRGQQVTLSCSPISGHRSVSWYQQTPGQGLQFLFEYFSETQRNKGNFPGRFSGRQFSNSRSEMNVSTLELGDSALYLCASSLYRNHEQYFGPGTRLTVT.

This clonotype was counted ten times or more. The chain carries TRBV10-1 and TRBJ1-5, with 9 bases identical to TRBD1. Germline-derived CDR1 and CDR2 are WNHNN and SYGVQD (reference sequence). This CDR3 has 14 amino acids. V lost 6 bases, J lost 5 bases, and 5 bases stayed unmatched. CDR3: CASRRDRVYQPQHF. CDR3 in DNA: TGCGCCAGCAGAAGGGACAGGGTCTATCAGCCCCAGCATTTT.

This clonotype was detected many times. The chain couples TRBV7-9 to TRBJ2-5; 8 positions agree with TRBD1. Trimming removed 2 bases from V and 4 bases from J; junction bases left unmatched: 3. This CDR3 comprises 14 residues. Germline V gene sequence: CDR1 SEHNR, CDR2 FQNEAQ (reference sequence). The CDR3 DNA reads as TGTGCCAGCAGCTTAATCGGACAGGGAGAGACCCAGTACTTC. This translates into CASSLIGQGETQYF.

The rearrangement joins TRBV3-1 to TRBJ1-5; possibly TRBD1 for D (6 bases). V lost 6 bases, J lost 3 bases, and 15 bases lay in between. The CDR3 spans 15 residues. The germline gives CDR1 LGHDT, CDR2 YNNKEL (reference sequence). The CDR3 bases are TGTGCCAGCAGTTTGGGGGCGGTTAACAATCAGCCCCAGCATTTT. Residues: CASSLGAVNNQPQHF.

Notes on this clonotype: A read error may explain this, as a much larger clone is one base away. CDR3 residues: CASSDRGKTQYF. The DNA for the CDR3 is TGTGCCAGCAGTGATCGGGGAAAGACCCAGTACTTC. The V gene is TRBV2, the J gene TRBJ2-5; a weak D match, TRBD2 (5 bases). The germline gives CDR1 SNHLY, CDR2 FYNNEI. Deletions cut 3 bases from V and 6 bases from J, with 8 bases between. The CDR3 covers 12 residues.

This clonotype was recorded at least ten times. The CDR3 DNA reads as TGCAGCGTTGGGGACCCCGGGGAGCTGTTTTTT. The encoded protein is CSVGDPGELFF. The V and J genes are TRBV29-1 and TRBJ2-2; D is possibly TRBD1 or TRBD2 (5 bases each). The CDR3 has 11 amino acids. The V end was cut by 4 bases, the J end by 6 bases, with 6 bases between. Germline V CDR1 and CDR2: SQVTM, ANQGSEA.

The chain uses TRBV6-2 or TRBV6-3 and TRBJ2-5; 8 bases map to TRBD1. The CDR3 covers 17 residues. V was clipped by 2 bases and J by 5 bases; unmatched bases: 13. Germline V CDR1 and CDR2: MNHEY, SVGEGT. Here the CDR3 DNA reads TGTGCCAGCAGTTACCCCTTTGGCAGGGGGCGCGCGGAGACCCAGTACTTC. It codes for CASSYPFGRGRAETQYF.